Listed here is a single TCR beta chain. Its antigen is unidentified. The sample belongs to a study of cytotoxic CD8 clonotypes in ibrutinib-treated CLL. Across the whole study: Partial response was seen in about 24 patients and complete response in 2; after median roughly 6 years, roughly 14 stayed remitted, around 12 progressed. Samples showed on average approximately 260,000 productive templates and roughly 90,000 productive rearrangements. Broader study findings: Pretreatment clonality was elevated relative to age-matched healthy donors and paralleled circulating CD8+ T-cell counts.

Here immunoSEQ multiplex PCR was the method, and the copy in TCRdb shows in-frame clones only, minus some. Of tens of thousands of clones listed, 55% to 70% are singletons. Source: PBMCs, taken at disease progression, from a patient treated with ibrutinib. The sequence derives from a human donor with chronic lymphocytic leukemia.

CDR3 DNA: TGTGCCAGCCGGAGCGGGGGCGTAAACTACGAGCAGTACTTC. Protein sequence: CASRSGGVNYEQYF. The V call is TRBV7-2, the J call TRBJ2-7, with TRBD2 matching over 8 bases. Germline V lookup: CDR1 SGHTA, CDR2 FQGNSA. The CDR3 is 14 residues long. With 8 bases clipped from V and 3 bases from J, the junction kept 9 bases outside the gene matches. The whole variable domain, remainder taken from reference TRBV7-2 and TRBJ2-7, is GAGVSQSPSNKVTEKGKDVELRCDPISGHTALYWYRQSLGQGLEFLIYFQGNSAPDKSGLPSDRFSAERTGGSVSTLTIQRTQQEDSAVYLCASRSGGVNYEQYFGPGTRLTVT.